A selection of T cell receptor beta chains follows, all from one sample in a study of cytomegalovirus exposure and HLA in healthy donors. Measured with immunoSEQ multiplex PCR; TCRdb has only the in-frame clones, and not every one. The top ten hold 1.4% to 1.5% of the sample, which has around 140,000 clones, approximately 78% seen once. Sequencing was carried out using PBMCs. All receptors come from a female donor in good health and CMV-seronegative. Both conserved end residues are part of each CDR3. D genes are given only for firm matches. Clone size is shown for a subset of rows, as once, few, many or a class of expanded clone.

v_call: TRBV5-4
j_call: TRBJ2-3
d_call: -
clone_size: -
cdr3_nt: TGTGCCAGCAACCCGGGGACAAGCACAGATACGCAGTATTTT
cdr3_aa: CASNPGTSTDTQYF

v_call: TRBV5-1
j_call: TRBJ2-7
d_call: TRBD2
clone_size: -
cdr3_nt: TGCGCCAGCAGCTCGGGACTAGCGGGAGTTTATCACGAGCAGTACTTC
cdr3_aa: CASSSGLAGVYHEQYF

v_call: TRBV7-9
j_call: TRBJ1-4
d_call: TRBD1
clone_size: -
cdr3_nt: TGTGCCAGCAGCCCGGGACAGGGTATCGATGAAAAACTGTTTTTT
cdr3_aa: CASSPGQGIDEKLFF

v_call: TRBV6-1
j_call: TRBJ2-1
d_call: -
clone_size: few
cdr3_nt: TGTGCCAGCAGGACAGGGGAGGGCAATGAGCAGTTCTTC
cdr3_aa: CASRTGEGNEQFF

v_call: TRBV5-4
j_call: TRBJ1-2
d_call: -
clone_size: -
cdr3_nt: TGTGCCAGCAGCTTAGACACTCAACGGGGCTACACCTTC
cdr3_aa: CASSLDTQRGYTF

v_call: TRBV28
j_call: TRBJ2-7
d_call: -
clone_size: -
cdr3_nt: TGTGCCAGCAGCCTTGGGGAGGAGCAGTACTTC
cdr3_aa: CASSLGEEQYF

v_call: TRBV7-2
j_call: TRBJ2-7
d_call: -
clone_size: -
cdr3_nt: TGTGCCAGCAGCCAAGACACAACCTACGAGCAGTACTTC
cdr3_aa: CASSQDTTYEQYF

v_call: TRBV6-1
j_call: TRBJ1-1
d_call: TRBD1
clone_size: -
cdr3_nt: TGTGCCAGCAGTGACCCCGGGACAGGCTTCGTCGCGAACACTGAAGCTTTCTTT
cdr3_aa: CASSDPGTGFVANTEAFF

v_call: TRBV4-3
j_call: TRBJ2-7
d_call: -
clone_size: -
cdr3_nt: TGCGCCAGCAGCCAAGATTGGAAGCGGACAGCCGTACCCTACGAGCAGTACTTC
cdr3_aa: CASSQDWKRTAVPYEQYF

v_call: TRBV7-6
j_call: TRBJ1-5
d_call: -
clone_size: few
cdr3_nt: TGTGCCAGCAGCTTGGGGGGGAATGCCAATCAGCCCCAGCATTTT
cdr3_aa: CASSLGGNANQPQHF

v_call: TRBV4-3
j_call: TRBJ2-6
d_call: TRBD2
clone_size: -
cdr3_nt: TGCGCCAGCAGCCAACTCAAACTTGGGGGGGCTGGGGCCAACGTCCTGACTTTC
cdr3_aa: CASSQLKLGGAGANVLTF

v_call: TRBV5-4
j_call: TRBJ1-5
d_call: -
clone_size: -
cdr3_nt: TGTGCCAGCAGCAGGACAGAAAATCAGCCCCAGCATTTT
cdr3_aa: CASSRTENQPQHF

v_call: TRBV7-9
j_call: TRBJ1-4
d_call: -
clone_size: -
cdr3_nt: TGTGCCAGCAGCTCTCGTGTCCTTGAAAAACTGTTTTTT
cdr3_aa: CASSSRVLEKLFF

v_call: TRBV5-1
j_call: TRBJ1-5
d_call: -
clone_size: -
cdr3_nt: TGCGCCAGCAGCTTGACAGAGAATCAGCCCCAGCATTTT
cdr3_aa: CASSLTENQPQHF

v_call: TRBV5-1
j_call: TRBJ2-7
d_call: TRBD1
clone_size: -
cdr3_nt: TGCGCCAGTGGGGACAGGGGAGGGGGCGAGCAGTACTTC
cdr3_aa: CASGDRGGGEQYF

v_call: TRBV5-4
j_call: TRBJ2-1
d_call: TRBD2
clone_size: -
cdr3_nt: TGTGCCAGCAGCTCCGGACTAGCGGGAGTAAGCGGTTACAATGAGCAGTTCTTC
cdr3_aa: CASSSGLAGVSGYNEQFF

v_call: TRBV18
j_call: TRBJ1-5
d_call: -
clone_size: few
cdr3_nt: TGTGCCAGCTCACCGGGTCAGGGTTTCGGCAATCAGCCCCAGCATTTT
cdr3_aa: CASSPGQGFGNQPQHF

v_call: TRBV9
j_call: TRBJ2-1
d_call: TRBD2
clone_size: -
cdr3_nt: TGTGCCAGCAGCTTTAGCGGGAGTGGGAACAATGAGCAGTTCTTC
cdr3_aa: CASSFSGSGNNEQFF

v_call: TRBV6-6
j_call: TRBJ2-1
d_call: TRBD2
clone_size: -
cdr3_nt: TGTGCCAGCAGGGGACGGCCTAGCGGGAGTCGGGGTGAGCAGTTCTTC
cdr3_aa: CASRGRPSGSRGEQFF

v_call: TRBV27
j_call: TRBJ2-1
d_call: TRBD2
clone_size: -
cdr3_nt: TGTGCCAGCAGTCCTAAAGCAGCGGGAGGGCTCGGTGAGCAGTTCTTC
cdr3_aa: CASSPKAAGGLGEQFF

v_call: TRBV6-1
j_call: TRBJ2-7
d_call: -
clone_size: -
cdr3_nt: TGTGCCAGCAGTGAGCAGATAAGCTCCTACGAGCAGTACTTC
cdr3_aa: CASSEQISSYEQYF

v_call: TRBV28
j_call: TRBJ2-7
d_call: -
clone_size: once
cdr3_nt: TGTGCCAGCAGTCTGGGGGCAGGGGCGCGGACCTACGAGCAGTACTTC
cdr3_aa: CASSLGAGARTYEQYF

v_call: TRBV27
j_call: TRBJ2-3
d_call: TRBD2
clone_size: -
cdr3_nt: TGTGCCAGCGGGCGACTAGCGGGGTACCTCGGCACAGATACGCAGTATTTT
cdr3_aa: CASGRLAGYLGTDTQYF

v_call: TRBV9
j_call: TRBJ1-4
d_call: TRBD1
clone_size: -
cdr3_nt: TGTGCCAGCAGCCCTCAGGGGGCAGGTGAAAAACTGTTTTTT
cdr3_aa: CASSPQGAGEKLFF

v_call: TRBV11-3
j_call: TRBJ2-1
d_call: -
clone_size: once
cdr3_nt: TGTGCCAGCAGCTCATTACGAGATAATGAGCAGTTCTTC
cdr3_aa: CASSSLRDNEQFF

v_call: TRBV4-1
j_call: TRBJ2-1
d_call: TRBD2
clone_size: -
cdr3_nt: TGCGCCAGCAGCCGTAGCGGGAGAGAGACTGAGCAGTTCTTC
cdr3_aa: CASSRSGRETEQFF

v_call: TRBV4-1
j_call: TRBJ1-5
d_call: TRBD1
clone_size: -
cdr3_nt: TGCGCCAGCAGCCCGGGGACAGGGGACCTTAGCAATCAGCCCCAGCATTTT
cdr3_aa: CASSPGTGDLSNQPQHF

v_call: TRBV7-9
j_call: TRBJ2-7
d_call: -
clone_size: -
cdr3_nt: TGTGCCAGCAGCCCGCGGACTTCTTACGAGCAGTACTTC
cdr3_aa: CASSPRTSYEQYF

v_call: TRBV28
j_call: TRBJ2-1
d_call: TRBD2
clone_size: few
cdr3_nt: TGTGCCAGCAGTCTCCTCCGGAGCGGGACTTACAATGAGCAGTTCTTC
cdr3_aa: CASSLLRSGTYNEQFF

v_call: TRBV2
j_call: TRBJ2-1
d_call: TRBD2
clone_size: -
cdr3_nt: TGTGCCAGCAGTAATACCGGGACTAGCGGGGCTGAGCAGTTCTTC
cdr3_aa: CASSNTGTSGAEQFF

v_call: TRBV4-1
j_call: TRBJ1-2
d_call: TRBD1
clone_size: -
cdr3_nt: TGCGCCAGCAGCCACGTATCAGGGGGTAACTATGGCTACACCTTC
cdr3_aa: CASSHVSGGNYGYTF

v_call: TRBV9
j_call: TRBJ2-7
d_call: -
clone_size: -
cdr3_nt: TGTGCCAGCAGCGTAGCCGGGAGTCTAGGGAACGAGCAGTACTTC
cdr3_aa: CASSVAGSLGNEQYF

v_call: TRBV28
j_call: TRBJ1-5
d_call: -
clone_size: -
cdr3_nt: TGTGCCAGCAGACGGCAGGACACCAATCAGCCCCAGCATTTT
cdr3_aa: CASRRQDTNQPQHF

v_call: TRBV4-1
j_call: TRBJ1-1
d_call: -
clone_size: -
cdr3_nt: TGCGCCAGCAGCCGTCTCCTGGGCAGGGACACTGAAGCTTTCTTT
cdr3_aa: CASSRLLGRDTEAFF

v_call: TRBV9
j_call: TRBJ2-5
d_call: -
clone_size: -
cdr3_nt: TGTGCCAGCAGCGGATATACCACAGGGTTAGGGGAGACCCAGTACTTC
cdr3_aa: CASSGYTTGLGETQYF

v_call: TRBV9
j_call: TRBJ2-3
d_call: -
clone_size: -
cdr3_nt: TGTGCCAGCAGCGTAGCGGGTAGCTCCAGCGATACGCAGTATTTT
cdr3_aa: CASSVAGSSSDTQYF

v_call: TRBV19
j_call: TRBJ1-4
d_call: -
clone_size: -
cdr3_nt: TGTGCCAGTAGCGGGTGGGTTGGCGATGAAAAACTGTTTTTT
cdr3_aa: CASSGWVGDEKLFF

v_call: TRBV29-1
j_call: TRBJ2-1
d_call: -
clone_size: -
cdr3_nt: TGCAGCGTTGAAGGCGGGGCCAATGAGCAGTTCTTC
cdr3_aa: CSVEGGANEQFF

v_call: TRBV7-2
j_call: TRBJ2-3
d_call: TRBD2
clone_size: -
cdr3_nt: TGTGCCAGCAGCCCACCTAGCGGGGATACGCAGTATTTT
cdr3_aa: CASSPPSGDTQYF

v_call: TRBV7-8
j_call: TRBJ2-3
d_call: TRBD2
clone_size: -
cdr3_nt: TGTGCCAGCAGCTTAGCGCGGGGACTAGCGGGAGGAGGAGATACGCAGTATTTT
cdr3_aa: CASSLARGLAGGGDTQYF

v_call: TRBV4-3
j_call: TRBJ2-1
d_call: TRBD2
clone_size: -
cdr3_nt: TGCGCCAGCAGCCAAGGGCGGCGATCCTCCGGGACTAAACGGTTCTTC
cdr3_aa: CASSQGRRSSGTKRFF